This T cell receptor beta chain was retrieved from a study of shared clonotypes between healthy human individuals. The table lists this clone with a few counts. The V gene lost 1 base and the J gene lost 9 bases, with 10 bases spanning the gap. The germline CDR1 and CDR2 sequences are SGHAT and FQNNGV. The CDR3 sequence is 13 residues long. Sequenced by immunoSEQ multiplex PCR; TCRdb stores in-frame clones only, minus some. The sample lists more than 900,000 clones, approximately 80% occurring once. This chain connects TRBV11-2 to TRBJ1-5, with a possible D match to TRBD1 (6 bases). The sequence was collected from a man between 18 and 35 years old in good health. Some clones in this sample may be carry-over from other donors' samples. The specimen was memory CD4+ T cells from PBMCs. Subset defined: CD45RA-negative fraction. The CDR3 nucleotides read TGTGCCAGCAGCTTAGCCTTAGGGGGGCCCCAGCATTTT. Protein: CASSLALGGPQHF.